The clone carrying this T cell receptor beta chain was seen many times. Antigen unknown. The authors produced TCR alpha and TCR beta cDNA libraries with sample barcodes and UMIs by 5'RACE using constant-segment primers. Via MiXCR, TCRdb re-called the 5' RACE reads, giving one row per CDR3 protein. The sample includes some 190,000 distinct CDR3 sequences, 15% to 20% seen only once; the top ten take around 2.4%. The sample comes from a study of T-cell memory formation after mild COVID-19. Study details: Largely donor-specific TCR clusters were found.

The CDR3 extends over 14 amino acids. The study's findings and limits: Clones that shrank (day 15 to 85) were balanced CD4/CD8, whereas later expanders leaned CD4+.

What was sequenced was PBMCs or a T cell subset sorted from them (not recorded which). The TCR comes from an adult woman who had mild COVID-19 (a few samples of this study predate the infection). Cell type and time point are not known. The rearrangement links TRBV21-1 to TRBJ2-3; TRBD2, as called in the table, went unchecked against the DNA. TRBV21-1 constitutes a pseudogene. The CDR3 here is CASFGTSATDTQYF. CDR3 in DNA: TGTGCCAGCTTTGGGACTAGTGCCACAGATACGCAGTATTTT.